This T cell receptor (beta chain) was recovered during a study of T cells in Graves' hyperthyroidism and ophthalmopathy. TCR beta CDR3 regions were amplified from RNA transcripts. An initial round of RT-PCR targeting the TCR CDR3 relied on the HTBI primer set. MiXCR, applied by TCRdb to the multiplex PCR reads, yields one record per CDR3 protein. The sample holds under 650,000 distinct CDR3 sequences, around 16% seen once. Patients with uncontrolled infections, other autoimmune diseases, pregnancy or lactation were excluded. Diagnoses were established using clinical symptoms, serum thyroxine and TRAb, thyroid ultrasound and orbital computed tomography. Germline CDR1 is MDHEN and CDR2 is SYDVKM. The CDR3 extends over 17 amino acids. V trimming: 6 bases; J trimming: 7 bases; junction bases outside the gene matches: 9. This clonotype was found many times.

The chain is built from TRBV28 and TRBJ2-1; 16 bases fit TRBD2. The sequenced sample was blood. This clonotype originated in a woman aged 25 to 39 with Graves' hyperthyroidism. This CDR3 reads CASRSDKGLAGGNEQFF. The CDR3, as DNA: TGTGCCAGCAGATCAGATAAGGGACTAGCGGGAGGGAATGAGCAGTTCTTC.